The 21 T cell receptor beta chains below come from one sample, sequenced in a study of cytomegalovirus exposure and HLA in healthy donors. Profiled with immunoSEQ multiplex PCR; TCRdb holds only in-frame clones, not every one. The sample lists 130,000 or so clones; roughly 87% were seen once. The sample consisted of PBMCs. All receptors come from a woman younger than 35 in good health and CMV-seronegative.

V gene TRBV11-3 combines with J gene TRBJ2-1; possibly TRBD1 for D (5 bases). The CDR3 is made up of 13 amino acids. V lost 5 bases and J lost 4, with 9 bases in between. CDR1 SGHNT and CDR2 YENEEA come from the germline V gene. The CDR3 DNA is TGTGCCAGCAGCCTAACAGGATACAATGAGCAGTTCTTC. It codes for CASSLTGYNEQFF. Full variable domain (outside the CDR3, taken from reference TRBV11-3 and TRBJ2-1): EAGVVQSPRYKIIEKKQPVAFWCNPISGHNTLYWYLQNLGQGPELLIRYENEEAVDDSQLPKDRFSAERLKGVDSTLKIQPAELGDSAVYLCASSLTGYNEQFFGPGTRLTVL.

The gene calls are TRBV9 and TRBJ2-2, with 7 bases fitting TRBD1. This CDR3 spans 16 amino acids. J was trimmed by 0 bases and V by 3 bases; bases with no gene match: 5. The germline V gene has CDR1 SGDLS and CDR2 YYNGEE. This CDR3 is CASSARGQPNTGELFF. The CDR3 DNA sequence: TGTGCCAGCAGCGCACGGGGACAGCCGAACACCGGGGAGCTGTTTTTT.

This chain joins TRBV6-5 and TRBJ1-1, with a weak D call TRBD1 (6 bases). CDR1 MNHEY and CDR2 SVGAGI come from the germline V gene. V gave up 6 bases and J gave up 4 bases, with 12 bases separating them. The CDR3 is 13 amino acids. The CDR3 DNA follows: TGTGCCAGCAGAGTCAGGGGATCCACTGAAGCTTTCTTT. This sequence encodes CASRVRGSTEAFF.

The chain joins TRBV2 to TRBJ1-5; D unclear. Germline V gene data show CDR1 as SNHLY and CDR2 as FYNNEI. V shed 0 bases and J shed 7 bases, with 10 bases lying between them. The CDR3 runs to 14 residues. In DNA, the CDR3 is TGTGCCAGCAGTGAAGCTGAGGGATTACAGCCCCAGCATTTT. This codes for CASSEAEGLQPQHF.

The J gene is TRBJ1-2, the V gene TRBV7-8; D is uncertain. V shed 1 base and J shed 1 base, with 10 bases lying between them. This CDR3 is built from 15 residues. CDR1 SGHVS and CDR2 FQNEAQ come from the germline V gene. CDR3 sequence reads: CASSLETFSNYGYTF. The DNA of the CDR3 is TGTGCCAGCAGCTTAGAAACCTTCAGTAACTATGGCTACACCTTC.

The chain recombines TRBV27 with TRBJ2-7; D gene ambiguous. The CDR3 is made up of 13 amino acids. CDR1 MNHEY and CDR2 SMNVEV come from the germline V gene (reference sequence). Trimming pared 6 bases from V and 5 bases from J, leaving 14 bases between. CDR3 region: CASSPTVLHEQYF. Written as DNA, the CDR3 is TGTGCCAGCAGCCCTACTGTCCTCCACGAGCAGTACTTC.

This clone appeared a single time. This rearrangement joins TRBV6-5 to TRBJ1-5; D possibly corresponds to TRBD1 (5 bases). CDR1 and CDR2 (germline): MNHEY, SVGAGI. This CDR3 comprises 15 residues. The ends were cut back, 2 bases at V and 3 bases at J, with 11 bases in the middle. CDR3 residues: CASSYRQGTNQPQHF. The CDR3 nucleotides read TGTGCCAGCAGTTACAGGCAGGGCACCAATCAGCCCCAGCATTTT.

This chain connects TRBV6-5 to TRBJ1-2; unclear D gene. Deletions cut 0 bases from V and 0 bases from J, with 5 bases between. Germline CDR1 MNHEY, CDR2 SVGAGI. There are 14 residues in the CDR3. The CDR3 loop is CASSYSTPNYGYTF. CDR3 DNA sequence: TGTGCCAGCAGTTACTCGACACCTAACTATGGCTACACCTTC.

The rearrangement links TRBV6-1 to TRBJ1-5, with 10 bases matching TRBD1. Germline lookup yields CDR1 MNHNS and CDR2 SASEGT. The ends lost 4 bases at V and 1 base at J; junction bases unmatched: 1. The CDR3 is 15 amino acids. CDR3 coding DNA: TGTGCCAGCAGTGGACAGGGGGCGAGCAATCAGCCCCAGCATTTT. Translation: CASSGQGASNQPQHF.

CDR3 region: CASSLGQGLADEKLFF. CDR3 nucleotides: TGTGCCAGCAGCTTGGGACAGGGCCTGGCGGATGAAAAACTGTTTTTT. V and J are TRBV5-8 and TRBJ1-4; 7 positions agree with TRBD1. J was trimmed by 6 bases and V by 0 bases; bases with no gene match: 8. The germline gives CDR1 SGHTS, CDR2 YDEGEE. The CDR3 spans 16 residues. The full variable domain, rest sourced from reference TRBV5-8 and TRBJ1-4, is EAGVTQSPTHLIKTRGQQATLRCSPISGHTSVYWYQQALGLGLQFLLWYDEGEERNRGNFPPRFSGRQFPNYSSELNVNALELEDSALYLCASSLGQGLADEKLFFGSGTQLSVL.

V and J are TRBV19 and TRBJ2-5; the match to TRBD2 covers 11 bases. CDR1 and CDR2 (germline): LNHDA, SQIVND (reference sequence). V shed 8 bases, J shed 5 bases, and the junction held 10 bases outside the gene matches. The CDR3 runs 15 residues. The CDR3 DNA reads TGTGCCAGTGGAAATAGCGGGGGGGCCGGGGAGACCCAGTACTTC. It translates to CASGNSGGAGETQYF.

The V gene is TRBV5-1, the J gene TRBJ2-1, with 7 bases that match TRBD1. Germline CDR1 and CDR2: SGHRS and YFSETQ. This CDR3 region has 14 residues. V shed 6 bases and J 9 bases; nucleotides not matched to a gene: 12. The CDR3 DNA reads TGCGCCAGCATGCTAGGACAGGTTAAGGGTGAGCAGTTCTTC. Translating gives CASMLGQVKGEQFF.

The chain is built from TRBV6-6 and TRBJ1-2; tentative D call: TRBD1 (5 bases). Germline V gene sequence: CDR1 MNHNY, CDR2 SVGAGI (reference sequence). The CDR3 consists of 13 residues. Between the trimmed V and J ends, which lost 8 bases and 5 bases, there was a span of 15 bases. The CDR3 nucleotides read TGTGCCAGCGGCAGGGAGGAGGCATATGGCTACACCTTC. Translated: CASGREEAYGYTF.

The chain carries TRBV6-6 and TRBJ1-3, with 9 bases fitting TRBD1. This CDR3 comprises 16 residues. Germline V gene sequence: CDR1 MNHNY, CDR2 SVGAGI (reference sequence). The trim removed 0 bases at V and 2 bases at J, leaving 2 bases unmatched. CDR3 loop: CASSYSRDRAGNTIYF. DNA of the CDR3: TGTGCCAGCAGTTACTCTAGGGACAGGGCTGGAAACACCATATATTTT.

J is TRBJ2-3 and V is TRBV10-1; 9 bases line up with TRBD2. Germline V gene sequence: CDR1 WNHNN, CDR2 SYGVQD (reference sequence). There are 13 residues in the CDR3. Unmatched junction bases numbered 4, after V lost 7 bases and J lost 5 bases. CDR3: CASTAGGQDTQYF. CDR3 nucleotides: TGCGCCAGCACGGCGGGGGGGCAAGATACGCAGTATTTT.

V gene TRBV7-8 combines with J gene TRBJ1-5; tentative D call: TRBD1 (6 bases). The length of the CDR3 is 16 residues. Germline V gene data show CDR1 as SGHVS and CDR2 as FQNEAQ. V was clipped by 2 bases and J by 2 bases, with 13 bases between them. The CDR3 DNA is TGTGCCAGCAGCTTAATGGGGGCTCAGGGCAATCAGCCCCAGCATTTT. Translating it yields CASSLMGAQGNQPQHF.

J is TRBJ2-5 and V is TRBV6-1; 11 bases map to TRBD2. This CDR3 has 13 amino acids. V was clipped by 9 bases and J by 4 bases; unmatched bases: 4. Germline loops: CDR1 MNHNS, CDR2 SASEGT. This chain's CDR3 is CASVLAGAETQYF. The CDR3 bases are TGTGCCAGTGTACTAGCGGGGGCAGAGACCCAGTACTTC.

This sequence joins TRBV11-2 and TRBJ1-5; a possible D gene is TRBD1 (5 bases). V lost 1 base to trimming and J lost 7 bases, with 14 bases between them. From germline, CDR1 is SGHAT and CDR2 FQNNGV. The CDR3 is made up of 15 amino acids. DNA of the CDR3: TGTGCCAGCAGCTTAGTTTCAGGGTTCGGGCAGCCCCAGCATTTT. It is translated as CASSLVSGFGQPQHF.

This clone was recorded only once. The CDR3 spells CASSLGQGNTEAFF. CDR3 DNA: TGTGCCAGCAGCTTGGGGCAGGGGAACACTGAAGCTTTCTTT. The V call is TRBV7-9, the J call TRBJ1-1; TRBD1 might be the D (5 bases). V lost 3 bases and J lost 1, with 9 bases in between. This CDR3 is 14 amino acids long. Germline values: CDR1 SEHNR, CDR2 FQNEAQ (reference sequence).

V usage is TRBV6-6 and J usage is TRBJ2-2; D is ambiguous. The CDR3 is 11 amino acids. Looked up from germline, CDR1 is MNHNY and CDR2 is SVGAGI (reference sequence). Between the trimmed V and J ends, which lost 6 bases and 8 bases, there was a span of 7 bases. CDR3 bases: TGTGCCAGCAGGGCGGAGGGGGAGCTGTTTTTT. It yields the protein CASRAEGELFF.

Written as DNA, the CDR3 is TGTGCCAGTAGTATGTCGGGACAGGGAAATCAGCCCCAGCATTTT. It encodes CASSMSGQGNQPQHF. The rearrangement uses TRBV19 and TRBJ1-5; 9 bases map to TRBD1. J lost 4 bases, V lost 3 bases, and 4 bases had no gene match. The germline CDR1 and CDR2 sequences are LNHDA and SQIVND (reference sequence). The CDR3 contains 15 residues.